This TCR beta chain was obtained from a study of naive and memory T cell subsets. Study results and limitations: RNA-based TCR counts may shift with T cell activation and differentiation. Gini index rose across naive, CM, EM and EMRA in CD4 and CD8. A clonotype means one alpha or beta sequence, not an alpha/beta pair.

J lost 5 bases, V lost 8 bases, and 9 bases had no gene match. This CDR3 region has 14 residues. Germline CDR1 and CDR2: LNHNV and YYDKDF (reference sequence). Four subsets defined by CD45RA and CD27 were sorted after CD3, CD4, CD8 and live/dead staining. This clonotype was recorded at least ten times. Its specificity is not known. Two oligonucleotides, mixed equimolar, formed the beta constant-region primer covering TRBC1 and TRBC2. Nested alpha and beta constant-region primers with the SP2 primer drove four PCR rounds on ligated cDNA. TCRdb re-called the UMI-ligation and nested PCR reads with MiXCR, one entry per CDR3 protein. The table shows approximately 17,000 distinct CDR3 sequences, with roughly 8.4% occurring only once.

The TCR was taken from a human donor in good health. V gene TRBV15 combines with J gene TRBJ2-5; 9 bases match TRBD1. Specimen: central memory CD8+ T cells from blood. CDR3 sequence (DNA): TGTGCCACCGGGGGACAGGGCGTAGGGGAGACCCAGTACTTC. Encoded protein: CATGGQGVGETQYF.